One and the same sample provided the 28 T cell receptor beta chains below, sequenced in a study of shared clonotypes between healthy human individuals. The protocol was immunoSEQ multiplex PCR, while the TCRdb copy is restricted to in-frame clones and leaves out a portion. The table records approximately 510,000 clones, about four fifths of them present only once. The sequenced material came from PBMCs. Source of these receptors: a woman aged 40 to 50 in good health. Some clones in this sample may be carry-over from other donors' samples.

Only a few counts were recorded for this clone. The chain employs TRBV21-1 and TRBJ2-1; TRBD1, the table's D call, lacks a check against the DNA. TRBV21-1 is noted as a pseudogene. The CDR3 totals 16 residues. The CDR3 spells CASSKVNRGRNNEQFF. The DNA of the CDR3 is TGTGCCAGCAGCAAAGTCAACAGGGGGAGAAACAATGAGCAGTTCTTC.

The chain carries TRBV11-2 and TRBJ2-1; D gene unclear. Trimming shortened V by 5 bases and J by 0 bases, and 14 bases separated the two germline ends. Germline assignment: CDR1 SGHAT and CDR2 FQNNGV. There are 16 residues in the CDR3. CDR3: CASSRVARSSYNEQFF. Here the CDR3 DNA reads TGTGCCAGCAGCCGCGTCGCCAGGAGCTCCTACAATGAGCAGTTCTTC.

V is TRBV29-1 and J is TRBJ2-2; 8 nucleotides line up with TRBD1. V shed 7 bases and J 2 bases; nucleotides not matched to a gene: 12. The germline gives CDR1 SQVTM, CDR2 ANQGSEA. The CDR3 extends over 16 amino acids. CDR3 bases: TGCAGCGCTAGCCTCTCAGGGGGCTATAACACCGGGGAGCTGTTTTTT. The encoded protein is CSASLSGGYNTGELFF.

The chain employs TRBV5-4 and TRBJ2-5, with TRBD2 identical over 8 bases. The V segment lost 4 bases and the J segment 5 bases; nucleotides outside the gene matches: 13. CDR3 length equals 16 residues. Germline V CDR1 and CDR2: SGHNT, YYREEE (reference sequence). The DNA of the CDR3 is TGTGCCAGCAGCGCTACTTATAGCGGGAAGAGCGAGACCCAGTACTTC. Its translation: CASSATYSGKSETQYF.

The chain couples TRBV2 to TRBJ1-3; 9 nucleotides align to TRBD1. CDR1 and CDR2 from the germline V gene are SNHLY and FYNNEI. Trimming took 6 bases from V and 8 from J; bases not matched to a gene: 8. The CDR3 has 14 residues. Written as DNA, the CDR3 is TGTGCCAGCAGGAGCGGGACAGGGTGGGACACCATATATTTT. Translation gives CASRSGTGWDTIYF.

As DNA, the CDR3 is TGCGCCAGCAGTGCGGCCGGGAGCACAGATACGCAGTATTTT. Its translation: CASSAAGSTDTQYF. This sequence joins TRBV10-1 and TRBJ2-3, with unresolved D. Trimming pared 4 bases from V and 0 bases from J, leaving 8 bases between. The CDR3 length is 14 residues. The V gene's germline CDR1 is WNHNN and CDR2 SYGVQD (reference sequence).

This clone occurred a few times. The rearrangement links TRBV2 to TRBJ2-1; 7 bases agree with TRBD1. The V gene's germline CDR1 is SNHLY and CDR2 FYNNEI. J was trimmed by 5 bases and V by 6 bases; bases with no gene match: 13. The CDR3 runs 16 residues. In nucleotides, the CDR3 is TGTGCCAGCAGCCCCCTGGGGGACAGTAGTAACAATGAGCAGTTCTTC. Translating gives CASSPLGDSSNNEQFF.

The chain combines TRBV27 with TRBJ2-7, with 7 positions matching TRBD2. The germline gives CDR1 MNHEY, CDR2 SMNVEV (reference sequence). The CDR3 covers 15 residues. V trimming: 2 bases; J trimming: 0 bases; junction bases outside the gene matches: 4. The CDR3 loop is CASSLGRETSYEQYF. As DNA, the CDR3 is TGTGCCAGCAGTTTAGGGCGGGAGACCTCCTACGAGCAGTACTTC.

Many counts were recorded for this clone. This chain links TRBV7-2 with TRBJ2-7; either TRBD1 or TRBD2 may fit D (5 bases each). Deletions cut 3 bases from V and 4 bases from J, with 16 bases between. CDR1 is SGHTA and CDR2 is FQGNSA in the germline V gene. CDR3 length: 15 amino acids. CDR3 in amino acids: CASSFSMQGAYEQYF. In DNA form, the CDR3 reads TGTGCCAGCAGCTTTTCCATGCAGGGAGCGTACGAGCAGTACTTC. The variable domain in full, with the rest retrieved from reference TRBV7-2 and TRBJ2-7, is GAGVSQSPSNKVTEKGKDVELRCDPISGHTALYWYRQSLGQGLEFLIYFQGNSAPDKSGLPSDRFSAERTGGSVSTLTIQRTQQEDSAVYLCASSFSMQGAYEQYFGPGTRLTVT.

The chain links TRBV10-3 to TRBJ2-3, with TRBD2 matching 7 bases. Germline V gene data show CDR1 as ENHRY and CDR2 as SYGVKD. The ends lost 6 bases at V and 1 base at J; junction bases unmatched: 1. The CDR3 is made up of 13 amino acids. As DNA, the CDR3 is TGTGCCATCAGCCGGGAGGGCACAGATACGCAGTATTTT. Its protein product is CAISREGTDTQYF.

The table lists this clone with many counts. This sample also contains other DNA sequences that code for the same CDR3. The V call is TRBV30, the J call TRBJ2-2, with D possibly matching TRBD2 (5 bases). The CDR3 totals 14 residues. Germline V gene lookup returns CDR1 GTSNPN and CDR2 SVGIG (reference sequence). V dropped 2 bases and J dropped 6 bases, with 13 bases sitting between them. CDR3 nucleotides: TGTGCCTGGAGTTCAGGACTGGAGGCCGGGGAGCTGTTTTTT. This encodes CAWSSGLEAGELFF.

This clone appeared a few times. The chain links TRBV27 to TRBJ2-2; a weak D match, TRBD2 (6 bases). This CDR3 spans 14 amino acids. Looked up from germline, CDR1 is MNHEY and CDR2 is SMNVEV (reference sequence). V was shortened by 5 bases and J by 6 bases, with 13 bases between the two germline ends. The CDR3 DNA reads as TGTGCCAGCAGTCATGGACTACTATCCGGGGAGCTGTTTTTT. Translation gives CASSHGLLSGELFF.

This rearrangement joins TRBV2 to TRBJ1-1; TRBD1 is a possible D gene (5 bases). Germline CDR1 is SNHLY and CDR2 is FYNNEI. This CDR3 is 13 amino acids long. Trimming removed 11 bases at V and 1 base at J, with 14 bases between. As DNA, the CDR3 is TGTGCCGGAACCCGACAGCCGAACACTGAAGCTTTCTTT. Translation gives CAGTRQPNTEAFF.

The CDR3 spells CASSLGTSGIPYEQYF. Written as DNA, the CDR3 is TGTGCCAGCAGCTTGGGGACTAGCGGGATTCCCTACGAGCAGTACTTC. The V and J genes are TRBV5-4 and TRBJ2-7; TRBD2 matches 12 bases. The ends lost 0 bases at V and 2 bases at J; junction bases unmatched: 3. Germline assignment: CDR1 SGHNT and CDR2 YYREEE (reference sequence). This CDR3 is built from 16 residues.

J is TRBJ1-1 and V is TRBV30; D is uncertain. Trimming stripped 3 bases from V and 5 bases from J, with 22 bases between. CDR1 and CDR2 (germline): GTSNPN, SVGIG (reference sequence). There are 16 residues in the CDR3. CDR3 in amino acids: CAWRRPRLIGSTEAFF. The CDR3 DNA is TGTGCCTGGAGGCGACCTCGATTGATTGGGTCTACTGAAGCTTTCTTT.

In regard to this clone: Germline is not matched at one junction end, which may reflect a read error. The rearrangement links TRBV7-7 to TRBJ2-5, with a tentative D call TRBD2 (5 bases). Germline values: CDR1 SSHAT, CDR2 FNYEAQ (reference sequence). There are 14 residues in the CDR3. The CDR3 loop is CASSLAFGIETQYF. DNA of the CDR3: TGTGCTAGCAGCTTAGCGTTTGGGATAGAGACCCAGTACTTC.

The chain links TRBV19 to TRBJ2-7; D is unclear. Germline values: CDR1 LNHDA, CDR2 SQIVND (reference sequence). V lost 3 bases to trimming and J lost 3 bases, with 12 bases between them. This CDR3 region has 14 residues. In DNA, the CDR3 is TGTGCCAGTAGTATCTCCCCTAGGAACTACGAGCAGTACTTC. Protein: CASSISPRNYEQYF.

The chain has TRBV30 and TRBJ1-2; no clear D. Trimming removed 2 bases at V and 7 bases at J, with 14 bases between. CDR3 length: 13 residues. Germline CDR1 GTSNPN, CDR2 SVGIG (reference sequence). The CDR3 DNA is TGTGCCTGGAGTCAACAGCGTTTGGTTGGCTACACCTTC. This sequence encodes CAWSQQRLVGYTF. Based on the CDR3 plus reference TRBV30 and TRBJ1-2, the full variable domain is SQTIHQWPATLVQPVGSPLSLECTVEGTSNPNLYWYRQAAGRGLQLLFYSVGIGQISSEVPQNLSASRPQDRQFILSSKKLLLSDSGFYLCAWSQQRLVGYTFGSGTRLTVV.

The chain has TRBV30 and TRBJ1-5, with 7 bases fitting TRBD1. CDR3 length: 14 amino acids. CDR1 and CDR2 (germline): GTSNPN, SVGIG (reference sequence). V lost 1 base and J lost 6; bases outside the gene matches: 6. Here the CDR3 reads CAWSGSDRTQPQHF. DNA for the CDR3: TGTGCCTGGAGTGGTTCGGACAGGACTCAGCCCCAGCATTTT.

In its sample, this clone was seen a few times. This sequence joins TRBV4-1 and TRBJ1-1, with a possible D match to TRBD1 (5 bases). The CDR3 totals 13 residues. Per germline, CDR1 MGHRA and CDR2 YSYEKL. Trimming removed 4 bases at V and 5 bases at J, with 11 bases between. The CDR3 nucleotides are TGCGCCAGCAGCCCCCCACGGGGGACTGAAGCTTTCTTT. This gives the protein CASSPPRGTEAFF.

J is TRBJ2-3 and V is TRBV2; D is unclear. V dropped 4 bases and J dropped 0 bases, with 8 bases sitting between them. The CDR3 is 14 residues long. Germline V gene lookup returns CDR1 SNHLY and CDR2 FYNNEI. The CDR3 region has the DNA TGTGCCAGCAGTGCGGTCCAAAGCACAGATACGCAGTATTTT. Translated: CASSAVQSTDTQYF.

The rearrangement joins TRBV7-2 to TRBJ2-2; D gene uncertain. In germline, CDR1 is SGHTA, CDR2 FQGNSA. V lost 10 bases and J lost 9, with 18 bases in between. This CDR3 has 13 amino acids. DNA of the CDR3: TGTGCCATGCAATCCCCGTGGAGCCGGGAGCTGTTTTTT. This translates into CAMQSPWSRELFF.

This clone was seen just once. The chain employs TRBV2 and TRBJ2-5; TRBD2 matches at 10 bases. The CDR3 is 14 amino acids. Germline trimming cut 4 bases from V and 5 bases from J; bases unmatched to any gene: 4. Germline CDR1 is SNHLY and CDR2 is FYNNEI. The CDR3 nucleotides are TGTGCCAGCAGTGGCGGGACTAGCGCCGAGACCCAGTACTTC. This gives the protein CASSGGTSAETQYF.

The chain carries TRBV5-1 and TRBJ1-4; tentatively, D is TRBD1 (5 bases). This CDR3 comprises 15 residues. Germline lookup yields CDR1 SGHRS and CDR2 YFSETQ. V was trimmed by 3 bases and J by 6 bases, leaving 15 bases between them. CDR3 protein: CASSSEGRAHEKLFF. CDR3 bases: TGCGCCAGCAGCTCCGAGGGCAGGGCGCATGAAAAACTGTTTTTT.

The chain has TRBV7-9 and TRBJ2-1; a weak D match, TRBD1 (6 bases). This CDR3 is built from 13 residues. Trimming left V 0 bases short and J 6 bases short, with 6 bases between. CDR1 and CDR2 (germline): SEHNR, FQNEAQ (reference sequence). The chain's CDR3 is CASSLAGANEQFF. The CDR3 DNA sequence: TGTGCCAGCAGCTTAGCGGGGGCCAATGAGCAGTTCTTC.

This sequence joins TRBV19 and TRBJ1-1, with 12 positions matching TRBD1. The V gene's germline CDR1 is LNHDA and CDR2 SQIVND (reference sequence). J lost 3 bases, V lost 5 bases, and 7 bases had no gene match. The CDR3 consists of 16 residues. The CDR3 reads CASSPGTGGWDTEAFF. For the CDR3, the DNA is TGTGCCAGTAGTCCCGGGACAGGGGGCTGGGACACTGAAGCTTTCTTT.

The chain has TRBV19 and TRBJ2-7, with D maybe TRBD1 (5 bases). This CDR3 region has 14 residues. The germline V gene has CDR1 LNHDA and CDR2 SQIVND (reference sequence). With 7 bases removed from V and 0 bases from J, the gap between germline ends came to 13 bases. The CDR3 spells CASTDSPSSYEQYF. CDR3 coding DNA: TGTGCCAGTACAGACAGCCCTTCCTCCTACGAGCAGTACTTC. Based on the CDR3 plus reference TRBV19 and TRBJ2-7, the full variable domain is DGGITQSPKYLFRKEGQNVTLSCEQNLNHDAMYWYRQDPGQGLRLIYYSQIVNDFQKGDIAEGYSVSREKKESFPLTVTSAQKNPTAFYLCASTDSPSSYEQYFGPGTRLTVT.

This chain joins TRBV5-1 and TRBJ1-1; D is undetermined. The V gene's germline CDR1 is SGHRS and CDR2 YFSETQ. CDR3 size: 12 residues. V lost 3 bases and J lost 4, with 7 bases in between. The CDR3 sequence is CASSSTSTEAFF. CDR3 nucleotide sequence: TGCGCCAGCAGCTCTACTTCCACTGAAGCTTTCTTT.